This paragraph covers one T cell receptor (beta chain) sequence. These data belong to a study of blood T cell repertoires in COVID-19. Assay used: immunoSEQ multiplex PCR; TCRdb lists only in-frame clones, some missing. The table has fewer than 250,000 clones, roughly 84% seen once. V dropped 2 bases and J dropped 5; count of bases not matched to a gene: 4. The CDR3 has 14 amino acids. Germline CDR1 reads SGHVS; CDR2 reads FNYEAQ. This sequence joins TRBV7-6 and TRBJ2-3, with 7 bases matching TRBD1. Sample: PBMCs or T cells enriched from blood (not recorded which). This clonotype was obtained from a woman between 25 and 40 years old who had recovered from COVID-19. The CDR3 DNA sequence: TGTGCCAGCAGCTTAAAGGGGGCGAAAGATACGCAGTATTTT. Translating it yields CASSLKGAKDTQYF.